The source of this T cell receptor beta chain is a study of CD8 T cell repertoires and HIV-1 epitope variants. Study information: Each of Twenty-five Gag and Nef epitope peptides stimulated a separate culture. Tested: three Gag epitope families, Nef HW9 and YT9. Study results and caveats: About 5 clonotypes recognized Nef KF9, one HW9, none TAALDMSHF. This assay reports beta chains of antigen-expanded cells, not T cell function.

Concerning this clone: What it binds is not known.

Generated by immunoSEQ multiplex PCR, the TCRdb table keeps only in-frame clones and is missing some. The sample records some 87,000 clones, 74% being singletons. The V gene lost 2 bases and the J gene lost 1 base, with 11 bases spanning the gap. The germline V gene encodes CDR1 GTSNPN and CDR2 SVGIG (reference sequence). This CDR3 is built from 15 residues. V and J are TRBV30 and TRBJ2-2; D is possibly TRBD1 or TRBD2 (5 bases each). This TCR was sampled from a male donor with HIV. Sequenced input: uncultured baseline CD8+ T cells from peripheral blood mononuclear cells (PBMCs). The DNA for the CDR3 is TGTGCCTGGAGTAGAGGGGCCCAGAACACCGGGGAGCTGTTTTTT. Translating gives CAWSRGAQNTGELFF.